The next 31 T cell receptor beta chains were all read from a single sample in a study of human T cells and chemical hapten exposure. Sample time point: healthy volunteer bleed at 2 weeks. Total RNA extraction was carried out from unfractionated whole blood. TCRdb reprocessed the RACE reads via MiXCR and lists one record per CDR3 protein. The sample carries about 28,000 distinct CDR3 sequences, 6.5% to 9% recorded once. Material: whole blood. The receptors here all came from a human donor in good health. Some clones in this sample may be carry-over from other donors' samples.

This clonotype has at least ten counts. The J gene is TRBJ1-5, the V gene TRBV12-3 or TRBV12-4; 7 bases agree with TRBD1. The V and J ends lost 6 bases and 4 bases, in that order; junction bases with no gene match: 9. This CDR3 has 15 residues. The CDR3, as DNA: TGTGCCAGCAGACCTAATACAGGGGATAATCAGCCCCAGCATTTT. Amino acid sequence: CASRPNTGDNQPQHF.

There are many counts of this clonotype. The rearrangement joins TRBV6-5 to TRBJ1-1, with 7 bases identical to TRBD1. After removal of 7 bases from V and 4 bases from J, the junction contained 12 bases not matched to a gene. The CDR3 has 15 residues. In germline, CDR1 is MNHEY, CDR2 SVGAGI. The CDR3 DNA sequence: TGTGCCAGCACACCCGTAGACAGGGTAGGCACTGAAGCTTTCTTT. Translating gives CASTPVDRVGTEAFF.

The chain employs TRBV20-1 and TRBJ2-7; D unresolved. The CDR3 length is 15 residues. CDR1 is DFQATT, CDR2 SNEGSKA, per germline (reference sequence). The V end lost 2 bases, the J end lost 4 bases, and 18 bases lay between the germline ends. CDR3 DNA: TGCAGTGCTAGACCCCCCACGCTGGCATTGTACGAGCAGTACTTC. This translates into CSARPPTLALYEQYF.

This clonotype was counted ten times or more. In DNA form, the CDR3 reads TGTGCCAGCAGTGGGACAGGGGACACCGGGGAGCTGTTTTTT. As protein: CASSGTGDTGELFF. V is TRBV6-4 and J is TRBJ2-2, with 9 bases lining up with TRBD1. This CDR3 contains 14 residues. Germline CDR1 is MRHNA and CDR2 is SNTAGT. V gave up 4 bases and J gave up 3 bases; unmatched junction bases: 0.

The gene calls are TRBV27 and TRBJ2-3; no clear D. There are 16 residues in the CDR3. Trimming took 4 bases from V and 4 from J, leaving 18 bases between them. The germline gives CDR1 MNHEY, CDR2 SMNVEV (reference sequence). For the CDR3, the DNA is TGTGCCAGCAGTTCTACCCCAGCGTCCCAATCAGATACGCAGTATTTT. Amino acids: CASSSTPASQSDTQYF.

A few counts support this clonotype. This CDR3 reads CASSLDGPGTQYF. As DNA, the CDR3 is TGTGCCAGCAGCTTAGATGGCCCTGGGACCCAGTACTTC. The genes are TRBV11-2 and TRBJ2-5, with D unclear. V was clipped by 0 bases and J by 7 bases, with 9 bases between them. This CDR3 comprises 13 residues. From germline, CDR1 is SGHAT and CDR2 FQNNGV.

This clonotype was seen repeatedly, ten times or more. The chain employs TRBV29-1 and TRBJ1-1; D gene unclear. The CDR3 contains 12 residues. Trimming pared 2 bases from V and 7 bases from J, leaving 11 bases between. Germline CDR1 is SQVTM and CDR2 is ANQGSEA. The CDR3 reads CSVESTSLEAFF. The CDR3, as DNA: TGCAGCGTTGAATCGACAAGTCTTGAAGCTTTCTTT.

The V call is TRBV28, the J call TRBJ2-5; tentatively, D is TRBD2 (6 bases). Trimming left V 11 bases short and J 2 bases short, with 12 bases between. Looked up from germline, CDR1 is MDHEN and CDR2 is SYDVKM. This CDR3 spans 12 amino acids. CDR3 residues: CAGGDSQETQYF. In nucleotides, the CDR3 is TGTGCCGGTGGGGACTCTCAAGAGACCCAGTACTTC.

At least ten counts were recorded for this clonotype. The chain joins TRBV6-5 to TRBJ2-6; D unresolved. Deletions cut 0 bases from V and 1 base from J, with 4 bases between. The V gene's germline CDR1 is MNHEY and CDR2 SVGAGI. The CDR3 runs to 15 residues. The CDR3 spells CASSYSGSGANVLTF. DNA of the CDR3: TGTGCCAGCAGTTACTCAGGGTCTGGGGCCAACGTCCTGACTTTC.

This rearrangement joins TRBV7-9 to TRBJ2-4; a weak D match, TRBD1 (6 bases). CDR1 and CDR2 from the germline V gene are SEHNR and FQNEAQ (reference sequence). The CDR3 is made up of 15 amino acids. Trimming took off 3 bases at V and 4 bases at J, with 13 bases between the two ends. The CDR3 sequence is CASSLSPDSKNIQYF. The CDR3 bases are TGTGCCAGCAGCTTGTCTCCGGACAGTAAAAACATTCAGTACTTC.

V is TRBV5-5 and J is TRBJ2-3; the D is unclear. This CDR3 region has 10 residues. Germline CDR1 reads SGHKS; CDR2 reads YYEKEE (reference sequence). With 1 base removed from V and 9 bases from J, the gap between germline ends came to 3 bases. The CDR3 loop reads CASSLRTQYF. In DNA, the CDR3 is TGTGCCAGCAGCTTGCGGACGCAGTATTTT.

This clonotype was observed a few times. The rearrangement joins TRBV7-8 to TRBJ2-3; D might be TRBD1 (5 bases). Trimming shortened V by 1 base and J by 4 bases, and 12 bases separated the two germline ends. CDR1 is SGHVS and CDR2 is FQNEAQ in the germline V gene. The CDR3 loop spans 15 amino acids. As DNA, the CDR3 is TGTGCCAGCAGCTTAGGTGGCAGCAGGGCAGATACGCAGTATTTT. Encoded protein: CASSLGGSRADTQYF.

The table lists this clonotype with a few counts. The chain couples TRBV7-2 to TRBJ2-5; 7 bases line up with TRBD1. Germline trimming cut 4 bases from V and 4 bases from J; bases unmatched to any gene: 3. The CDR3 spans 13 residues. Per the germline V gene, CDR1 is SGHTA and CDR2 is FQGNSA. CDR3 region: CASSSSGGETQYF. The CDR3 nucleotides read TGTGCCAGCAGCTCTTCAGGGGGAGAGACCCAGTACTTC.

This clonotype was picked up many times. J is TRBJ2-7 and V is TRBV20-1, with 8 bases identical to TRBD1. V lost 3 bases to trimming and J lost 1 base; unmatched junction nucleotides: 5. CDR3 size: 14 residues. Germline values: CDR1 DFQATT, CDR2 SNEGSKA (reference sequence). The CDR3 here is CSASPGGHSYEQYF. DNA of the CDR3: TGCAGTGCTAGTCCAGGGGGCCATTCCTACGAGCAGTACTTC.

This clonotype came up a few times. V gene TRBV2 combines with J gene TRBJ1-2; 10 nucleotides match TRBD1. V was pared by 5 bases and J by 1 base, with 4 bases of the junction left unmatched. Germline CDR1 reads SNHLY; CDR2 reads FYNNEI. CDR3 size: 15 residues. The CDR3 loop is CASSQGQGGNYGYTF. CDR3 nucleotides: TGTGCCAGCAGTCAAGGACAGGGGGGTAACTATGGCTACACCTTC. Complete variable domain (other parts from reference TRBV2 and TRBJ1-2): EPEVTQTPSHQVTQMGQEVILRCVPISNHLYFYWYRQILGQKVEFLVSFYNNEISEKSEIFDDQFSVERPDGSNFTLKIRSTKLEDSAMYFCASSQGQGGNYGYTFGSGTRLTVV.

Only a few counts were recorded for this clonotype. This chain links TRBV5-1 with TRBJ1-1; tentative D call: TRBD1 (6 bases). This CDR3 is 15 amino acids long. The V end was cut by 4 bases, the J end by 1 base, with 14 bases between. Germline CDR1 reads SGHRS; CDR2 reads YFSETQ. The CDR3 nucleotides read TGCGCCAGCAGCCCGGGGGGGGGCACGAACACTGAAGCTTTCTTT. It translates to CASSPGGGTNTEAFF.

This clonotype turned up a few times. The chain recombines TRBV30 with TRBJ1-3, with D possibly matching TRBD1 (6 bases). In germline, CDR1 is GTSNPN, CDR2 SVGIG (reference sequence). The V gene lost 7 bases and the J gene lost 0 bases, with 13 bases spanning the gap. The CDR3 sequence is 14 residues long. CDR3 loop: CAYMQGGSGNTIYF. The CDR3 DNA reads TGTGCCTACATGCAAGGGGGCTCTGGAAACACCATATATTTT.

This clonotype was seen a handful of times. The chain joins TRBV5-1 to TRBJ2-5, with D tentatively TRBD1 (6 bases). Germline V gene lookup returns CDR1 SGHRS and CDR2 YFSETQ. The CDR3 covers 14 residues. Trimming took 1 base from V and 0 from J, leaving 7 bases between them. The CDR3: CASSLRTDQETQYF. As DNA, the CDR3 is TGCGCCAGCAGCTTGCGGACAGACCAAGAGACCCAGTACTTC.

This clonotype was found many times. The genes are TRBV5-5 and TRBJ2-3; D is unresolved. CDR1 SGHKS and CDR2 YYEKEE come from the germline V gene (reference sequence). V dropped 4 bases and J dropped 1 base, with 13 bases sitting between them. This CDR3 has 15 residues. CDR3 coding DNA: TGTGCCAGCAGCCTCGGATCCCCGGGCACAGATACGCAGTATTTT. It specifies CASSLGSPGTDTQYF.

The V and J genes are TRBV5-1 and TRBJ2-3; D might be TRBD1 (5 bases). The germline gives CDR1 SGHRS, CDR2 YFSETQ. Deletions cut 3 bases from V and 0 bases from J, with 8 bases between. The CDR3 totals 14 residues. This chain's CDR3 is CASSYRPSTDTQYF. Here the CDR3 DNA reads TGCGCCAGCAGCTACAGGCCTAGCACAGATACGCAGTATTTT.

This clonotype came up many times. This chain joins TRBV12-3 or TRBV12-4 and TRBJ1-5; 7 bases line up with TRBD1. With V trimmed by 2 bases and J by 4 bases, 14 bases remained unmatched. The CDR3 consists of 18 residues. CDR3 DNA sequence: TGTGCCAGCAGTTTACTTTGGGAGCCGGGACAGAGTAATCAGCCCCAGCATTTT. Encoded protein: CASSLLWEPGQSNQPQHF.

This rearrangement joins TRBV6-5 to TRBJ2-1; 7 positions match TRBD1. After removal of 2 bases from V and 8 bases from J, the junction contained 12 bases not matched to a gene. The CDR3 is 16 amino acids. Germline V lookup: CDR1 MNHEY, CDR2 SVGAGI. The CDR3 reads CASSYPWGRGIHEQFF. The CDR3 nucleotides read TGTGCCAGCAGTTACCCTTGGGGCAGGGGGATTCATGAGCAGTTCTTC.

This clonotype has a count of ten or more. J is TRBJ2-7 and V is TRBV29-1; 8 bases are shared with TRBD1. Germline CDR1 SQVTM, CDR2 ANQGSEA. The CDR3 contains 14 residues. V shed 1 base, J shed 5 bases, and the junction held 7 bases outside the gene matches. The CDR3 sequence is CSVEGGTGGDEQYF. The CDR3 nucleotides read TGCAGCGTTGAAGGCGGGACAGGAGGGGACGAGCAGTACTTC.

This rearrangement joins TRBV29-1 to TRBJ2-1; 8 bases map to TRBD1. J lost 8 bases, V lost 1 base, and 10 bases had no gene match. This CDR3 is built from 15 residues. The germline V gene has CDR1 SQVTM and CDR2 ANQGSEA. CDR3 amino acids: CSVEVHTTGADEQFF. The CDR3 DNA reads TGCAGCGTTGAAGTCCATACGACAGGGGCCGATGAGCAGTTCTTC.

This chain connects TRBV5-4 to TRBJ2-7; D possibly corresponds to TRBD2 (6 bases). The CDR3 totals 17 residues. Trimming took 1 base from V and 4 from J, leaving 21 bases between them. The V gene's germline CDR1 is SGHNT and CDR2 YYREEE (reference sequence). CDR3 loop: CASSLLTATRRGYEQYF. The CDR3 DNA sequence: TGTGCCAGCAGCTTGTTGACGGCCACGAGGAGGGGATACGAGCAGTACTTC.

This clonotype was observed a handful of times. The CDR3 spells CSASDSQGGSPLHF. Written as DNA, the CDR3 is TGCAGTGCTAGTGACAGCCAAGGTGGTTCACCCCTCCACTTT. The rearrangement joins TRBV20-1 to TRBJ1-6, with D tentatively TRBD1 (5 bases). Germline CDR1 reads DFQATT; CDR2 reads SNEGSKA (reference sequence). V dropped 3 bases and J dropped 9 bases, with 15 bases sitting between them. The CDR3 loop spans 14 amino acids.

On this clonotype: Relative to the germline gene, one junction end is altered; a read error may explain this. The chain combines TRBV20-1 with TRBJ1-4, with TRBD1 matching over 8 bases. This CDR3 comprises 13 residues. Germline loops: CDR1 DFQATT, CDR2 SNEGSKA (reference sequence). In DNA, the CDR3 is TGCAGTGCCTCAGGGGGCGTCGGTGAAAAACGGTTTTTT. As protein: CSASGGVGEKRFF.

Only a few counts were recorded for this clonotype. The chain combines TRBV4-1 with TRBJ1-4; 9 nucleotides agree with TRBD1. Unmatched junction bases numbered 10, after V lost 4 bases and J lost 7 bases. Germline V gene lookup returns CDR1 MGHRA and CDR2 YSYEKL. The CDR3 has 16 residues. CDR3 protein: CASSPFNRGRSEKLFF. CDR3 nucleotide sequence: TGCGCCAGCAGCCCCTTCAACAGGGGGCGGAGTGAAAAACTGTTTTTT.

The chain employs TRBV2 and TRBJ1-1; D might be TRBD1 (6 bases). V was pared by 7 bases and J by 4 bases, with 13 bases between. The germline CDR1 and CDR2 sequences are SNHLY and FYNNEI. The CDR3 spans 13 residues. The CDR3 DNA sequence: TGTGCCAGCAATGTCAGGGGAGCCACTGAAGCTTTCTTT. Protein product: CASNVRGATEAFF.

This clonotype was seen ten or more times. The CDR3 is CSAWTGGLNTEAFF. The CDR3 nucleotides read TGCAGCGCGTGGACAGGGGGCCTGAACACTGAAGCTTTCTTT. The rearrangement joins TRBV29-1 to TRBJ1-1, with 11 bases that match TRBD1. This CDR3 has 14 amino acids. Germline V gives CDR1 SQVTM, CDR2 ANQGSEA. Trimming removed 7 bases from V and 0 bases from J; junction bases left unmatched: 4.

The chain employs TRBV6-1 and TRBJ2-3, with 11 bases identical to TRBD2. The junction had 10 bases not matched to a gene; V was cut back by 6 bases and J by 5 bases. There are 16 residues in the CDR3. Germline V gene data show CDR1 as MNHNS and CDR2 as SASEGT. DNA of the CDR3: TGTGCCAGCAGGGATCTTCTTAGCGGGAGGGTAGATACGCAGTATTTT. It yields the protein CASRDLLSGRVDTQYF.